This TCR beta chain was recorded in a study of beta chain features in type 1 diabetes. The study, taken as a whole, reports: Naive, central memory and Treg TCRB repertoires appeared more alike in patients than in healthy donors.

This clone was observed a handful of times. The antigen remains undetermined. The V gene lost 3 bases and the J gene lost 0 bases, with 11 bases spanning the gap. This CDR3 region has 15 residues. Germline assignment: CDR1 KGHSH and CDR2 LQKENI. Markers CD45RO/CCR7/CD25/CD127/CD95/CD27 served to sort CD4+ naive, central memory, regulatory and stem cell-like memory cells. Once sorted, every population was more than 95% pure. The entirety of the isolated RNA underwent reverse transcription, so expressed TCRB transcripts were sequenced. TCRdb keeps only in-frame clones here, not all; method: immunoSEQ multiplex PCR. Seen here are around 300,000 clones, under 8.5% observed once, and the top ten hold more than 1%.

The clonotype comes from a woman between 18 and 29 years old in good health. The sequenced material came from central memory CD4+ T cells from blood. The genes are TRBV18 and TRBJ1-2, with D tentatively TRBD1 (5 bases). CDR3 loop: CASSPTETSNYGYTF. The CDR3, as DNA: TGTGCCAGCTCACCGACAGAGACCTCTAACTATGGCTACACCTTC.